This TCR beta chain was documented in a study of cytomegalovirus exposure and HLA in healthy donors. The length of the CDR3 is 10 residues. Trimming removed 8 bases at V and 3 bases at J, with 5 bases between. The germline V gene encodes CDR1 MNHNS and CDR2 SASEGT. Primers included in the PCR were 60 Vbeta and 13 Jbeta primers. The repertoire was sequenced with immunoSEQ multiplex PCR; TCRdb's copy has only in-frame clones and lacks some. The table shows roughly 130,000 clones, with over 75% occurring only once. The chain is built from TRBV6-1 and TRBJ2-7; D ambiguous. The sequencing input was PBMCs. The TCR originated in a young man in good health and CMV-seronegative. This CDR3 is CASLNYEQYF. The CDR3 coding sequence is TGTGCCAGCCTAAACTACGAGCAGTACTTC.